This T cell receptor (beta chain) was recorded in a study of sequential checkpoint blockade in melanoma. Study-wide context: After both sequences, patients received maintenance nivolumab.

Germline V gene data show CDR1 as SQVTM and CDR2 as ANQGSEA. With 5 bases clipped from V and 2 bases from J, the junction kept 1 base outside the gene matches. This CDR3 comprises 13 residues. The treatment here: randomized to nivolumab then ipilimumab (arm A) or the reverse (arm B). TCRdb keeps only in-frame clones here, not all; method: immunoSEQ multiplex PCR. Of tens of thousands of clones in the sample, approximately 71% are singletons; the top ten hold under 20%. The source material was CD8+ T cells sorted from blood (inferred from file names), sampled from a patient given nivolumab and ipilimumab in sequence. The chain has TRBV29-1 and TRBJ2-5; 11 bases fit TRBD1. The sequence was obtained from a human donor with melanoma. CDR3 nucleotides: TGCAGCGTTCGGGACAGGGGGCAAGAGACCCAGTACTTC. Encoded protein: CSVRDRGQETQYF.